Each of the 31 T cell receptor beta chains below was sequenced from the same sample in a study of blood T cell repertoires in COVID-19. Sequenced by immunoSEQ multiplex PCR; TCRdb stores in-frame clones only, minus some. This table has 80,000 or so clones, around 86% appearing once. Sample: peripheral blood. Receptors originate from a woman aged 60-70 years with acute or convalescent COVID-19.

This clone was seen a handful of times. The V call is TRBV27, the J call TRBJ2-7; TRBD1 matches at 9 bases. Germline V gene lookup returns CDR1 MNHEY and CDR2 SMNVEV (reference sequence). With V trimmed by 4 bases and J by 0 bases, 10 bases remained unmatched. This CDR3 contains 17 residues. The CDR3 DNA follows: TGTGCCAGCAGTTCGGGACAGGGATTAAGGGCCTCCTACGAGCAGTACTTC. Protein product: CASSSGQGLRASYEQYF.

The rearrangement links TRBV28 to TRBJ1-2; 8 nucleotides agree with TRBD1. After removal of 6 bases from V and 8 bases from J, the junction contained 11 bases not matched to a gene. The CDR3 is made up of 14 amino acids. Germline CDR1 is MDHEN and CDR2 is SYDVKM. The CDR3 DNA reads as TGTGCCAGCAGGGCCCAGGACAGGGTTAGGGGCTACACCTTC. As protein: CASRAQDRVRGYTF.

For the CDR3, the DNA is TGTGCCAGCAGTAAGAACAGGGGGCCGTACGAGCAGTACTTC. Translation gives CASSKNRGPYEQYF. This chain uses TRBV27 with TRBJ2-7; TRBD1 matches 9 bases. After removal of 5 bases from V and 4 bases from J, the junction contained 6 bases not matched to a gene. Germline V gene data show CDR1 as MNHEY and CDR2 as SMNVEV (reference sequence). The CDR3 is made up of 14 amino acids.

This clone was counted once. The V call is TRBV4-3, the J call TRBJ2-2, with TRBD2 identical over 12 bases. This CDR3 has 20 residues. J gave up 6 bases and V 0 bases, and 14 bases lay outside the gene matches. The germline V gene encodes CDR1 LGHNA and CDR2 YSLEER. The CDR3 bases are TGCGCCAGCAGCCAAGATCAACCCCTCGGGCTAGCGGGGGGGCCCGGGGAGCTGTTTTTT. Translation gives CASSQDQPLGLAGGPGELFF.

The V gene is TRBV27, the J gene TRBJ2-1, with TRBD2 as a possible D gene (5 bases). The CDR3 spans 13 residues. CDR1 is MNHEY, CDR2 SMNVEV, per germline (reference sequence). Trimming pared 3 bases from V and 4 bases from J, leaving 7 bases between. In DNA form, the CDR3 reads TGTGCCAGCAGTTTGCGGGCTTACAATGAGCAGTTCTTC. It specifies CASSLRAYNEQFF.

This chain's CDR3 is CASSWEGLNEQYF. The CDR3 nucleotides read TGTGCCAGCAGCTGGGAGGGGCTGAACGAGCAGTACTTC. The V call is TRBV7-9, the J call TRBJ2-7, with 7 bases identical to TRBD2. The germline CDR1 and CDR2 sequences are SEHNR and FQNEAQ (reference sequence). The CDR3 runs to 13 residues. Trimming at V came to 4 bases and at J to 5 bases, leaving 5 bases not matched to a gene. Variable domain in full (rest from reference TRBV7-9 and TRBJ2-7): DTGVSQNPRHKITKRGQNVTFRCDPISEHNRLYWYRQTLGQGPEFLTYFQNEAQLEKSRLLSDRFSAERPKGSFSTLEIQRTEQGDSAMYLCASSWEGLNEQYFGPGTRLTVT.

The genes are TRBV5-1 and TRBJ2-7, with D possibly TRBD1 on 6 matching bases. V dropped 6 bases and J dropped 4 bases, with 11 bases sitting between them. The germline V gene has CDR1 SGHRS and CDR2 YFSETQ. The CDR3 is made up of 12 amino acids. CDR3 region: CASNHDRYEQYF. As DNA, the CDR3 is TGCGCCAGCAACCATGACAGGTACGAGCAGTACTTC.

This clone appeared a single time. The genes are TRBV7-3 and TRBJ2-5; TRBD1 aligns across 10 bases. The CDR3 covers 18 residues. With 2 bases clipped from V and 3 bases from J, the junction kept 12 bases outside the gene matches. Germline CDR1 SGHTA, CDR2 FQGTGA. CDR3 nucleotides: TGTGCCAGCAGCTTATACGGGACAGGGGAGTTCCACAAAGAGACCCAGTACTTC. Its translation is CASSLYGTGEFHKETQYF.

The chain recombines TRBV4-1 with TRBJ1-2; 9 bases fit TRBD1. The CDR3 is 21 residues long. CDR1 is MGHRA and CDR2 is YSYEKL in the germline V gene. With 4 bases clipped from V and 0 bases from J, the junction kept 21 bases outside the gene matches. The CDR3 here is CASSLFTVPLGQGQSNYGYTF. The CDR3 DNA reads TGCGCCAGCAGCCTATTCACTGTCCCCTTGGGACAGGGCCAATCTAACTATGGCTACACCTTC.

V gene TRBV29-1 combines with J gene TRBJ2-7, with 7 bases lining up with TRBD1. Germline V lookup: CDR1 SQVTM, CDR2 ANQGSEA. This CDR3 has 12 amino acids. The junction had 12 bases not matched to a gene; V was cut back by 7 bases and J by 9 bases. This chain's CDR3 is CSALTGPMGQYF. CDR3 coding DNA: TGCAGCGCCCTGACAGGGCCCATGGGGCAGTACTTC.

The table lists this clone with a few counts. J is TRBJ2-7 and V is TRBV2, with 12 bases aligning to TRBD1. Germline CDR1 SNHLY, CDR2 FYNNEI. The CDR3 runs to 14 residues. The trim removed 7 bases at V and 5 bases at J, leaving 6 bases unmatched. CDR3: CASNGGTGGHEQYF. Written as DNA, the CDR3 is TGTGCCAGCAACGGTGGGACAGGGGGCCACGAGCAGTACTTC.

The CDR3 DNA is TGTGCCAGCAGCCTAAATGGACAGAGACAAGAGACCCAGTACTTC. Amino acids: CASSLNGQRQETQYF. The chain has TRBV7-9 and TRBJ2-5; tentative D call: TRBD1 (6 bases). The V gene's germline CDR1 is SEHNR and CDR2 FQNEAQ (reference sequence). The CDR3 sequence is 15 residues long. V was trimmed by 5 bases and J by 2 bases, leaving 15 bases between them.

The chain employs TRBV7-3 and TRBJ1-1; the D gene is possibly TRBD1 (5 bases). There are 14 residues in the CDR3. The germline V and J ends were trimmed by 2 bases and 0 bases, with 7 bases remaining between them. Germline V gene sequence: CDR1 SGHTA, CDR2 FQGTGA. CDR3: CASSLGGMNTEAFF. CDR3 bases: TGTGCCAGCAGCTTAGGGGGGATGAACACTGAAGCTTTCTTT.

The chain couples TRBV5-1 to TRBJ2-3, with 7 positions matching TRBD1. The CDR3 consists of 14 residues. Trimming removed 3 bases from V and 3 bases from J; junction bases left unmatched: 4. CDR1 and CDR2 (germline): SGHRS, YFSETQ. The CDR3 sequence is CASSSAGGTDTQYF. DNA of the CDR3: TGCGCCAGCAGCTCGGCAGGGGGAACAGATACGCAGTATTTT.

This chain connects TRBV19 to TRBJ1-4; D possibly corresponds to TRBD1 (5 bases). The germline gives CDR1 LNHDA, CDR2 SQIVND (reference sequence). The CDR3 runs to 16 residues. The V and J ends lost 6 bases and 0 bases respectively, with 14 bases between them. The CDR3: CASSPDSTTTNEKLFF. CDR3 nucleotides: TGTGCCAGTAGCCCTGACAGCACTACAACTAATGAAAAACTGTTTTTT.

This clone was detected only a few times. The V gene is TRBV14, the J gene TRBJ1-2; no clear D. Trimming left V 0 bases short and J 2 bases short, with 10 bases between. Looked up from germline, CDR1 is SGHDN and CDR2 is FVKESK. CDR3 length: 15 amino acids. This CDR3 is CASSQDRRANYGYTF. The CDR3 DNA follows: TGTGCCAGCAGCCAAGATCGTCGAGCGAACTATGGCTACACCTTC. Full variable domain (missing parts from reference TRBV14 and TRBJ1-2): EAGVTQFPSHSVIEKGQTVTLRCDPISGHDNLYWYRRVMGKEIKFLLHFVKESKQDESGMPNNRFLAERTGGTYSTLKVQPAELEDSGVYFCASSQDRRANYGYTFGSGTRLTVV.

The chain has TRBV6-1 and TRBJ1-2, with D hard to call. Trimming left V 1 base short and J 10 bases short, with 19 bases between. The CDR3 sequence is 15 residues long. Germline V gives CDR1 MNHNS, CDR2 SASEGT. In nucleotides, the CDR3 is TGTGCCAGCAGTGAAGGCCCCGGGAACTCCCCCCTCTACACCTTC. The encoded protein is CASSEGPGNSPLYTF.

V is TRBV5-4 and J is TRBJ2-2, with 13 bases that match TRBD2. V lost 2 bases, J lost 6 bases, and 1 base stayed unmatched. In germline, CDR1 is SGHNT, CDR2 YYREEE (reference sequence). This CDR3 region has 15 residues. CDR3 in DNA: TGTGCCAGCAGCTTACTAGCGGGGGGGTCCGGGGAGCTGTTTTTT. Amino acid sequence: CASSLLAGGSGELFF.

The V gene is TRBV3-1 (or the pseudogene TRBV3-2), the J gene TRBJ1-1, with D perhaps TRBD1 (5 bases). The V end was cut by 4 bases, the J end by 1 base, with 10 bases between. The germline V gene has CDR1 LGHDT and CDR2 YNNKEL (reference sequence). The CDR3 extends over 14 amino acids. The CDR3 region has the DNA TGTGCCAGCAGCCCTTCCGACAGGAACACTGAAGCTTTCTTT. Amino acids: CASSPSDRNTEAFF.

The genes are TRBV18 and TRBJ2-7; D possibly corresponds to TRBD1 (6 bases). Germline V lookup: CDR1 KGHSH, CDR2 LQKENI. V dropped 6 bases and J dropped 0 bases, with 15 bases sitting between them. The CDR3 is 15 amino acids. This chain's CDR3 is CASSGAIGDSYEQYF. CDR3 sequence (DNA): TGTGCCAGCTCGGGGGCCATCGGGGACTCCTACGAGCAGTACTTC.

This clone was seen only once. The rearrangement joins TRBV28 to TRBJ2-7, with D tentatively TRBD1 (5 bases). Germline lookup yields CDR1 MDHEN and CDR2 SYDVKM. This CDR3 has 16 residues. V lost 3 bases, J lost 6 bases, and 21 bases lay in between. The CDR3 reads CASSLPPGRYQGEQYF. The CDR3 coding sequence is TGTGCCAGCAGTTTGCCCCCAGGGCGATATCAGGGCGAGCAGTACTTC.

The chain joins TRBV18 to TRBJ1-1; 11 bases align to TRBD1. The V gene's germline CDR1 is KGHSH and CDR2 LQKENI. V lost 6 bases and J lost 3; bases outside the gene matches: 15. The CDR3 is 18 residues long. The CDR3 protein is CASSPSAGQGASYTEAFF. The CDR3 DNA reads as TGTGCCAGCTCCCCAAGCGCTGGACAGGGGGCTTCGTACACTGAAGCTTTCTTT. Using reference TRBV18 and TRBJ1-1 for the parts outside the CDR3, the full variable domain is NAGVMQNPRHLVRRRGQEARLRCSPMKGHSHVYWYRQLPEEGLKFMVYLQKENIIDESGMPKERFSAEFPKEGPSILRIQQVVRGDSAAYFCASSPSAGQGASYTEAFFGQGTRLTVV.

V and J are TRBV7-9 and TRBJ1-2; D is unclear. Germline CDR1 SEHNR, CDR2 FQNEAQ (reference sequence). V gave up 0 bases and J gave up 5 bases, with 13 bases separating them. The CDR3 has 15 amino acids. CDR3 sequence (DNA): TGTGCCAGCAGCTTAGCAAGGGCCGGGGAATATGGCTACACCTTC. Its protein product is CASSLARAGEYGYTF.

DNA for the CDR3: TGTGCCATCAGCGAACAGGGGGAAGGGGGGTACGAGCAGTACTTC. This gives the protein CAISEQGEGGYEQYF. This chain joins TRBV10-3 and TRBJ2-7; 8 bases agree with TRBD1. Per germline, CDR1 ENHRY and CDR2 SYGVKD. This CDR3 has 15 residues. With 6 bases clipped from V and 4 bases from J, the junction kept 11 bases outside the gene matches.

The CDR3 DNA is TGCGCCAGCAGCATAGGACAGGGGAGGACCGGGGAGCTGTTTTTT. The encoded protein is CASSIGQGRTGELFF. The chain couples TRBV5-1 to TRBJ2-2; 9 bases are shared with TRBD1. The CDR3 totals 15 residues. Germline CDR1 and CDR2: SGHRS and YFSETQ. With 4 bases clipped from V and 5 bases from J, the junction kept 6 bases outside the gene matches.

V gene TRBV2 combines with J gene TRBJ1-4, with 8 bases lining up with TRBD1. Germline V gene sequence: CDR1 SNHLY, CDR2 FYNNEI. This CDR3 comprises 14 residues. Trimming at V came to 6 bases and at J to 8 bases, leaving 8 bases not matched to a gene. This CDR3 is CASRGDRGSEKLFF. The CDR3 DNA reads TGTGCCAGCAGGGGAGACAGGGGATCCGAAAAACTGTTTTTT.

The chain couples TRBV7-2 to TRBJ2-3, with 9 bases fitting TRBD1. Germline values: CDR1 SGHTA, CDR2 FQGNSA. V lost 5 bases, J lost 6 bases, and 6 bases stayed unmatched. This CDR3 is 14 amino acids long. The CDR3 here is CASSPGQGWDTQYF. Here the CDR3 DNA reads TGTGCCAGCAGCCCGGGACAGGGCTGGGATACGCAGTATTTT.

CDR3 loop: CASSLEGRGDEQYF. CDR3 coding DNA: TGTGCCAGCAGCTTAGAAGGCCGGGGAGACGAGCAGTACTTC. The chain links TRBV7-9 to TRBJ2-7, with D tentatively TRBD2 (5 bases). V was trimmed by 1 base and J by 5 bases, leaving 12 bases between them. In germline, CDR1 is SEHNR, CDR2 FQNEAQ (reference sequence). The CDR3 runs to 14 residues.

This sequence joins TRBV27 and TRBJ1-1; 8 bases fit TRBD1. The CDR3 is 15 amino acids. The trim removed 6 bases at V and 1 base at J, leaving 7 bases unmatched. CDR1 and CDR2 from the germline V gene are MNHEY and SMNVEV (reference sequence). CDR3 in amino acids: CASSNRGTGNTEAFF. The CDR3 DNA reads TGTGCCAGCAGCAACAGGGGGACAGGGAACACTGAAGCTTTCTTT.

J is TRBJ2-6 and V is TRBV6-1; D possibly corresponds to TRBD1 (5 bases). With 2 bases removed from V and 0 bases from J, the gap between germline ends came to 5 bases. The CDR3 consists of 15 residues. The V gene's germline CDR1 is MNHNS and CDR2 SASEGT. The CDR3: CASSERGSGANVLTF. The DNA of the CDR3 is TGTGCCAGCAGTGAAAGGGGCTCTGGGGCCAACGTCCTGACTTTC.

The gene calls are TRBV6-5 and TRBJ2-3, with D possibly TRBD2 on 6 matching bases. The ends were cut back, 8 bases at V and 6 bases at J, with 15 bases in the middle. Germline V CDR1 and CDR2: MNHEY, SVGAGI. This CDR3 has 13 amino acids. CDR3 DNA sequence: TGTGCCAGCCCTCGGGGGACTTGGGATACGCAGTATTTT. Its protein product is CASPRGTWDTQYF.